Below are 23 T cell receptor beta chains sequenced from a single sample in a study of cytomegalovirus exposure and HLA in healthy donors. The protocol was immunoSEQ multiplex PCR, while the TCRdb copy is restricted to in-frame clones and leaves out a portion. Of some 350,000 clones listed, about nine tenths are singletons. The material sequenced was PBMCs. These receptors were collected from a woman aged 30 to 39 in good health and CMV-seropositive.

The rearrangement uses TRBV6-5 and TRBJ2-1; maybe TRBD2 (5 bases). CDR1 is MNHEY and CDR2 is SVGAGI in the germline V gene. V lost 6 bases to trimming and J lost 10 bases, with 10 bases between them. The CDR3 is 11 amino acids. The DNA for the CDR3 is TGTGCCAGCAGGCGCGGGCGAGAGCAGTTCTTC. Protein product: CASRRGREQFF.

The rearrangement joins TRBV27 to TRBJ1-2; 7 positions agree with TRBD1. The CDR3 has 15 amino acids. V dropped 6 bases and J dropped 8; count of bases not matched to a gene: 15. Germline V gene sequence: CDR1 MNHEY, CDR2 SMNVEV (reference sequence). The CDR3 protein is CASSSGGRGIRGYTF. In DNA form, the CDR3 reads TGTGCCAGCAGCTCCGGCGGCAGGGGGATTCGGGGCTACACCTTC.

This rearrangement joins TRBV29-1 to TRBJ2-2, with a possible D match to TRBD2 (5 bases). The germline CDR1 and CDR2 sequences are SQVTM and ANQGSEA. With 8 bases removed from V and 5 bases from J, the gap between germline ends came to 12 bases. The CDR3 contains 12 residues. The CDR3 spells CSLLGVTGELFF. The CDR3 DNA sequence: TGCAGCCTACTAGGTGTGACCGGGGAGCTGTTTTTT.

V gene TRBV2 combines with J gene TRBJ2-3, with TRBD2 matching 8 bases. V shed 7 bases, J shed 5 bases, and the junction held 11 bases outside the gene matches. The CDR3 is made up of 15 amino acids. Germline CDR1 reads SNHLY; CDR2 reads FYNNEI. Here the CDR3 DNA reads TGTGCCAGCATTCGAACGGGAGGGGCAGGAGATACGCAGTATTTT. It yields the protein CASIRTGGAGDTQYF.

This clone has just a few counts. This same CDR3 is encoded by further DNA sequences in the sample. This chain uses TRBV18 with TRBJ1-1, with D unclear. The germline V gene encodes CDR1 KGHSH and CDR2 LQKENI. The CDR3 loop spans 14 amino acids. V lost 1 base and J lost 1, with 7 bases in between. CDR3 in DNA: TGTGCCAGCTCACCACAGGGCCCGAACACTGAAGCTTTCTTT. Its protein is CASSPQGPNTEAFF. The full variable domain, its missing parts supplied by reference TRBV18 and TRBJ1-1, is NAGVMQNPRHLVRRRGQEARLRCSPMKGHSHVYWYRQLPEEGLKFMVYLQKENIIDESGMPKERFSAEFPKEGPSILRIQQVVRGDSAAYFCASSPQGPNTEAFFGQGTRLTVV.

This clone was counted between two and nine times. The rearrangement uses TRBV25-1 and TRBJ1-2; D gene uncertain. V lost 2 bases to trimming and J lost 8 bases, with 15 bases between them. Germline lookup yields CDR1 MGHDK and CDR2 SYGVNS. The CDR3 extends over 14 amino acids. Here the CDR3 reads CASSEGVSTIGYTF. In nucleotides, the CDR3 is TGTGCCAGCAGTGAAGGAGTTTCAACCATCGGCTACACCTTC.

The chain links TRBV25-1 to TRBJ2-7, with 10 positions matching TRBD1. The CDR3 consists of 15 residues. Trimming took 4 bases from V and 6 from J; bases not matched to a gene: 9. Germline loops: CDR1 MGHDK, CDR2 SYGVNS. The CDR3 loop reads CASSGTGTGVFEQYF. The CDR3 DNA sequence: TGTGCCAGCAGTGGAACCGGGACAGGGGTCTTCGAGCAGTACTTC.

The DNA for the CDR3 is TGTGCCATCAGCGGAGGGGAAAAACTGTTTTTT. Protein sequence: CAISGGEKLFF. The chain links TRBV10-3 to TRBJ1-4, with D hard to call. Germline CDR1 reads ENHRY; CDR2 reads SYGVKD. The CDR3 covers 11 residues. Between the trimmed V and J ends, which lost 6 bases and 8 bases, there was a span of 7 bases.

The chain has TRBV6-1 and TRBJ1-2; no clear D gene. This CDR3 spans 20 amino acids. Germline CDR1 MNHNS, CDR2 SASEGT. V shed 0 bases and J shed 0 bases, with 23 bases lying between them. The CDR3 DNA reads as TGTGCCAGCAGTGAAGCTACGGGATATCAAGTCGGGGATGCTAACTATGGCTACACCTTC. Translation gives CASSEATGYQVGDANYGYTF.

This sequence joins TRBV7-2 and TRBJ2-1, with a weak D call TRBD2 (6 bases). The CDR3 loop spans 16 amino acids. Per germline, CDR1 SGHTA and CDR2 FQGNSA. V shed 3 bases and J shed 2 bases, with 14 bases lying between them. In DNA form, the CDR3 reads TGTGCCAGCAGCTTCGAAAGACTAGGCCCCTACAATGAGCAGTTCTTC. Its protein product is CASSFERLGPYNEQFF.

The chain has TRBV9 and TRBJ2-1; 7 bases are a match to TRBD2. J was trimmed by 3 bases and V by 0 bases; bases with no gene match: 3. The germline CDR1 and CDR2 sequences are SGDLS and YYNGEE. This CDR3 has 15 amino acids. CDR3 bases: TGTGCCAGCAGCGTAGACGGGAGGATCTACAATGAGCAGTTCTTC. Protein product: CASSVDGRIYNEQFF.

The chain uses TRBV6-5 and TRBJ2-7; 10 nucleotides match TRBD2. Germline loops: CDR1 MNHEY, CDR2 SVGAGI. This CDR3 comprises 16 residues. After removal of 0 bases from V and 6 bases from J, the junction contained 8 bases not matched to a gene. CDR3 DNA sequence: TGTGCCAGCAGTTACTCGAGGCTAGCGGGAGCCCTCGAGCAGTACTTC. Its protein product is CASSYSRLAGALEQYF.

The J gene is TRBJ1-1, the V gene TRBV5-6; D is unresolved. CDR1 and CDR2 from the germline V gene are SGHDT and YYEEEE. This CDR3 comprises 14 residues. Deletions cut 4 bases from V and 1 base from J, with 11 bases between. The CDR3: CASSAYWENTEAFF. The CDR3 nucleotides are TGTGCCAGCAGCGCCTACTGGGAGAACACTGAAGCTTTCTTT.

V is TRBV28 and J is TRBJ2-2, with 11 positions matching TRBD1. Trimming cost V 4 bases and J 6 bases; bases outside gene matches: 7. The CDR3 is made up of 16 amino acids. Germline values: CDR1 MDHEN, CDR2 SYDVKM. DNA for the CDR3: TGTGCCAGCAGTTCGGCCGGGACAGGGGGGGCCGGGGAGCTGTTTTTT. Translated: CASSSAGTGGAGELFF.

CDR3 protein: CASSVRDRNTEAFF. The CDR3, as DNA: TGTGCCAGCAGCGTAAGAGACAGGAACACTGAAGCTTTCTTT. The rearrangement links TRBV9 to TRBJ1-1; tentative D call: TRBD1 (5 bases). Looked up from germline, CDR1 is SGDLS and CDR2 is YYNGEE. CDR3 length: 14 amino acids. Trimming removed 1 base at V and 1 base at J, with 8 bases between.

The rearrangement links TRBV2 to TRBJ2-5, with 9 nucleotides matching TRBD2. Germline CDR1 is SNHLY and CDR2 is FYNNEI. The CDR3 extends over 19 amino acids. With V trimmed by 6 bases and J by 3 bases, 20 bases remained unmatched. The CDR3 reads CASRPGISRAGGWEETQYF. The CDR3 nucleotides read TGTGCCAGCAGGCCCGGTATAAGTCGAGCGGGGGGTTGGGAAGAGACCCAGTACTTC. Together with reference TRBV2 and TRBJ2-5, the CDR3 gives the full variable domain: EPEVTQTPSHQVTQMGQEVILRCVPISNHLYFYWYRQILGQKVEFLVSFYNNEISEKSEIFDDQFSVERPDGSNFTLKIRSTKLEDSAMYFCASRPGISRAGGWEETQYFGPGTRLLVL.

Written as DNA, the CDR3 is TGCAGCGTTGAGGACGCGAGCTCCTACGAGCAGTACTTC. It translates to CSVEDASSYEQYF. The rearrangement links TRBV29-1 to TRBJ2-7; D is unresolved. Germline V lookup: CDR1 SQVTM, CDR2 ANQGSEA. The CDR3 has 13 amino acids. Trimming cost V 3 bases and J 0 bases, with 9 bases left between them.

The chain has TRBV29-1 and TRBJ2-7; 9 positions match TRBD1. In germline, CDR1 is SQVTM, CDR2 ANQGSEA. The V segment lost 6 bases and the J segment 4 bases; nucleotides outside the gene matches: 10. CDR3 length: 14 residues. CDR3 in DNA: TGCAGCGTAACGAGGACAGGGGCCGGTTACGAGCAGTACTTC. The encoded protein is CSVTRTGAGYEQYF.

This rearrangement joins TRBV7-2 to TRBJ2-7, with 12 bases identical to TRBD2. J gave up 4 bases and V 5 bases, and 9 bases lay outside the gene matches. CDR3 length: 16 residues. The germline V gene encodes CDR1 SGHTA and CDR2 FQGNSA. CDR3 sequence reads: CASSRASGGASYEQYF. Written as DNA, the CDR3 is TGTGCCAGCAGCCGCGCTAGCGGGGGGGCGTCTTACGAGCAGTACTTC.

The rearrangement uses TRBV6-4 and TRBJ1-2; D perhaps matches TRBD1 (6 bases). The CDR3 sequence is 12 residues long. Trimming removed 10 bases from V and 8 bases from J, with 17 bases in between. Germline loops: CDR1 MRHNA, CDR2 SNTAGT. The CDR3 DNA sequence: TGTGCCACCCGGACAGCAACTGGGGGCTACACCTTC. Residues: CATRTATGGYTF.

The chain has TRBV6-5 and TRBJ2-7, with a possible D match to TRBD1 (5 bases). The CDR3 has 14 amino acids. CDR1 is MNHEY and CDR2 is SVGAGI in the germline V gene. V lost 10 bases and J 5 bases, leaving 21 bases between the germline ends. CDR3 sequence (DNA): TGTGCCAAAGGGGTCCCTCCCCCTCTCGACGAGCAGTACTTC. Its protein product is CAKGVPPPLDEQYF.

The J gene is TRBJ2-1, the V gene TRBV6-1; D may be TRBD1 (5 bases). Between the trimmed V and J ends, which lost 7 bases and 1 base, there was a span of 14 bases. The CDR3 runs to 15 residues. CDR1 MNHNS and CDR2 SASEGT come from the germline V gene. CDR3 sequence (DNA): TGTGCCAGCACAACAACAGGTGGGTCCTACAATGAGCAGTTCTTC. As protein: CASTTTGGSYNEQFF.

Of note for this clone: Other DNA sequences in this sample translate to the same CDR3. This chain connects TRBV18 to TRBJ2-7, with 7 nucleotides matching TRBD1. The length of the CDR3 is 15 residues. The J segment lost 3 bases and the V segment lost 3 bases, leaving 8 bases of the junction unmatched. Germline loops: CDR1 KGHSH, CDR2 LQKENI. The CDR3 spells CASSPRQGAGYEQYF. The CDR3 nucleotides are TGTGCCAGCTCACCCCGACAGGGCGCAGGCTACGAGCAGTACTTC. The complete variable domain, with remaining parts taken from reference TRBV18 and TRBJ2-7, reads NAGVMQNPRHLVRRRGQEARLRCSPMKGHSHVYWYRQLPEEGLKFMVYLQKENIIDESGMPKERFSAEFPKEGPSILRIQQVVRGDSAAYFCASSPRQGAGYEQYFGPGTRLTVT.